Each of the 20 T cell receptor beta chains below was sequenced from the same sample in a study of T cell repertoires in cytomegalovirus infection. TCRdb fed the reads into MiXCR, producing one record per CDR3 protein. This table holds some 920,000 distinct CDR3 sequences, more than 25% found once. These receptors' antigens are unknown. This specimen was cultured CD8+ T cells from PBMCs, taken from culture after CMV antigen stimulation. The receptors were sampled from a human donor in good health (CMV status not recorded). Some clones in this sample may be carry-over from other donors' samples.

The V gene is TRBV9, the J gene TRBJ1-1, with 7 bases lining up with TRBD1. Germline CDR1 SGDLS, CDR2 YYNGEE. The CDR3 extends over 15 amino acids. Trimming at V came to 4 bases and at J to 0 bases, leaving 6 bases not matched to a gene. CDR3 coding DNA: TGTGCCAGCAGCCCGACCGGGACAGTGAACACTGAAGCTTTCTTT. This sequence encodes CASSPTGTVNTEAFF.

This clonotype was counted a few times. This CDR3 is CASSVAGAGETQYF. CDR3 DNA: TGTGCCAGCAGCGTAGCGGGGGCCGGGGAGACCCAGTACTTC. The chain joins TRBV9 to TRBJ2-5; D is perhaps TRBD1 or TRBD2 (6 bases each). The V end was cut by 0 bases, the J end by 5 bases, with 11 bases between. Germline V gene sequence: CDR1 SGDLS, CDR2 YYNGEE. The CDR3 has 14 residues.

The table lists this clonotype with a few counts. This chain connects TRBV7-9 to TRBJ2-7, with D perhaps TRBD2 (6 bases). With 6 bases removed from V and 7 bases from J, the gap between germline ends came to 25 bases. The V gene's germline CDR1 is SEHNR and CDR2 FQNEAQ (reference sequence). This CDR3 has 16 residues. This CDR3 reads CASRHTGTEPPREQYF. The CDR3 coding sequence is TGTGCCAGCAGACATACCGGGACTGAGCCCCCTAGGGAGCAGTACTTC.

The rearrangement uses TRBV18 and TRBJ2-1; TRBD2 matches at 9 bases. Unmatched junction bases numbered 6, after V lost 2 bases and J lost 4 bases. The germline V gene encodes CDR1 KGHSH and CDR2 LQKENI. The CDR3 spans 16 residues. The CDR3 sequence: CASSPENSGGYNEQFF. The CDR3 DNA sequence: TGTGCCAGCTCACCAGAAAATAGCGGGGGTTACAATGAGCAGTTCTTC.

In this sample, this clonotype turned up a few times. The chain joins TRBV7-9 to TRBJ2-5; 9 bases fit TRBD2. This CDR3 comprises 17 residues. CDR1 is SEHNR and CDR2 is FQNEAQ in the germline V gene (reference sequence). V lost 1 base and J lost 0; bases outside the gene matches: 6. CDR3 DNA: TGTGCCAGCAGCTTAGAGCGGGGGGCTACGTACCAAGAGACCCAGTACTTC. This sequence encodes CASSLERGATYQETQYF.

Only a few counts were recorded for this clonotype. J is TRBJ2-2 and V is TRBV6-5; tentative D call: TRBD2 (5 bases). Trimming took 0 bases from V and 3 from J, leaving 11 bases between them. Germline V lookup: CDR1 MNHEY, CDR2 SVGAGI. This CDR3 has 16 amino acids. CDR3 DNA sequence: TGTGCCAGCAGTTACTCGGCTAGCAGCTACACCGGGGAGCTGTTTTTT. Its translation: CASSYSASSYTGELFF.

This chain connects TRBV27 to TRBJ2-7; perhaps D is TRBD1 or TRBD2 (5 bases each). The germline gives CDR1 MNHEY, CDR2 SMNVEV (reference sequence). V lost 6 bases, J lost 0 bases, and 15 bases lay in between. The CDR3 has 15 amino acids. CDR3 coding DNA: TGTGCCAGCAGGCCGGGGACCGAAAGCTCCTACGAGCAGTACGTC. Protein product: CASRPGTESSYEQYV.

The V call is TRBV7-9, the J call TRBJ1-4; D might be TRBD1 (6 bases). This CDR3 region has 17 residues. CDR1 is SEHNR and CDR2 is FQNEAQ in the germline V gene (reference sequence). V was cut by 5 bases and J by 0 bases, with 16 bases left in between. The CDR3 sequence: CASSASGTTSTNEKLFF. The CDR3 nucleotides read TGTGCCAGCAGCGCATCCGGGACAACTTCAACTAATGAAAAACTGTTTTTT.

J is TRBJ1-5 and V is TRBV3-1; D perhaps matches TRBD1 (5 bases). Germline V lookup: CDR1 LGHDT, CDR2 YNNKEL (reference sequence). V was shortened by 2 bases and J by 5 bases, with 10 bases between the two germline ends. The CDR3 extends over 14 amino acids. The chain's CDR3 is CASSQFPGHQPQHF. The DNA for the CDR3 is TGTGCCAGCAGCCAATTCCCGGGGCATCAGCCCCAGCATTTT.

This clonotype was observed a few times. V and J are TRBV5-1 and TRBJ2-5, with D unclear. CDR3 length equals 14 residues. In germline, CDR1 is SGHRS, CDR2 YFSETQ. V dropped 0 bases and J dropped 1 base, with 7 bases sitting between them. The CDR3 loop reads CASSLEAIQETQYF. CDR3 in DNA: TGCGCCAGCAGCTTGGAGGCCATCCAAGAGACCCAGTACTTC. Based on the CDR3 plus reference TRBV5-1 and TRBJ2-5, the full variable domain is KAGVTQTPRYLIKTRGQQVTLSCSPISGHRSVSWYQQTPGQGLQFLFEYFSETQRNKGNFPGRFSGRQFSNSRSEMNVSTLELGDSALYLCASSLEAIQETQYFGPGTRLLVL.

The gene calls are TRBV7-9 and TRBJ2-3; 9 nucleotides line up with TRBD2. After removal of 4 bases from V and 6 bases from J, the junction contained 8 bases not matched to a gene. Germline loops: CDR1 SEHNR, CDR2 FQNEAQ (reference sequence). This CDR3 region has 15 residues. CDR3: CASSSLAGGVDTQYF. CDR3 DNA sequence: TGTGCCAGCAGCTCCCTGGCGGGGGGGGTGGATACGCAGTATTTT.

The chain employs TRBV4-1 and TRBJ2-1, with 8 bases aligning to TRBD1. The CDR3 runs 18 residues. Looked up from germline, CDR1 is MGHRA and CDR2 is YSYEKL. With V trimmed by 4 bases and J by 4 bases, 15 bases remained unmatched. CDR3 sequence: CASSPYPIDRGGYNEQFF. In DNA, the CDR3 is TGCGCCAGCAGCCCCTACCCCATCGACAGGGGAGGTTACAATGAGCAGTTCTTC.

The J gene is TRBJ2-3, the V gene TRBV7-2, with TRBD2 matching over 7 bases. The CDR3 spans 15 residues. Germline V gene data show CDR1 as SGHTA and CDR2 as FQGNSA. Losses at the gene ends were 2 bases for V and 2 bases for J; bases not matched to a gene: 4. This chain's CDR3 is CASSLWGGVTDTQYF. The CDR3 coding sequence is TGTGCCAGCAGCTTATGGGGGGGAGTCACAGATACGCAGTATTTT.

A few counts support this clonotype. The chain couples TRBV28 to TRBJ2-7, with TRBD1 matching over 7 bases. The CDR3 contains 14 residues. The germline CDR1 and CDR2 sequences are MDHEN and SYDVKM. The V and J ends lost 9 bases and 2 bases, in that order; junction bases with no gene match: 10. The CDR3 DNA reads TGTGCCAGTCAGAAGAGGACAGGCGCCTACGAGCAGTACGTC. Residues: CASQKRTGAYEQYV.

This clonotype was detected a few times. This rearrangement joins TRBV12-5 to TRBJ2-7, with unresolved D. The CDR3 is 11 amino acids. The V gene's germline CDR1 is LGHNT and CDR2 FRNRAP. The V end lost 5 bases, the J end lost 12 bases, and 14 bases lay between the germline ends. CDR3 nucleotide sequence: TGTGCTAGTGGTCCAGGTCAGGTATGGTACTTC. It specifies CASGPGQVWYF. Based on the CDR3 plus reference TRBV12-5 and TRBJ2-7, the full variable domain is DARVTQTPRHKVTEMGQEVTMRCQPILGHNTVFWYRQTMMQGLELLAYFRNRAPLDDSGMPKDRFSAEMPDATLATLKIQPSEPRDSAVYFCASGPGQVWYFGPGTRLTVT.

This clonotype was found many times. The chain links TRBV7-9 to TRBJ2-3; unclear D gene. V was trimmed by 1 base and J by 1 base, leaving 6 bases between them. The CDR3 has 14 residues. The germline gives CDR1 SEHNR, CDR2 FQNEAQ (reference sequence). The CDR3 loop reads CASSLEVGTDTQYF. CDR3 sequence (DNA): TGTGCCAGCAGCTTAGAGGTGGGCACAGATACGCAGTATTTT.

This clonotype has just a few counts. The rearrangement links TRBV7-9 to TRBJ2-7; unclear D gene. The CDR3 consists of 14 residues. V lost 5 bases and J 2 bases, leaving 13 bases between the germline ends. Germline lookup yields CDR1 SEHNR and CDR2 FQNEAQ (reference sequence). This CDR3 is CASSENKRPYEQYF. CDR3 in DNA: TGTGCCAGCAGCGAGAACAAGCGCCCCTACGAGCAGTACTTC.

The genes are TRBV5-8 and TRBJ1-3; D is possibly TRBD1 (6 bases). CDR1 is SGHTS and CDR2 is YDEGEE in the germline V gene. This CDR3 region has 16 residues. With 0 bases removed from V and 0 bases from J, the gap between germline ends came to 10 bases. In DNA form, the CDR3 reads TGTGCCAGCAGCTTGGTGGGACACGACTCTGGAAACACCATATATTTT. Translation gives CASSLVGHDSGNTIYF.

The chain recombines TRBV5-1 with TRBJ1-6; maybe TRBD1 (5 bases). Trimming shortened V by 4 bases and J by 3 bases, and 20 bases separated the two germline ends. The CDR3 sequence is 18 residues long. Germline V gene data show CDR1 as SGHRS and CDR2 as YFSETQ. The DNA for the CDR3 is TGCGCCAGCAGCCCCGACGGCATGAGGGGTGTCTATAATTCACCCCTCCACTTT. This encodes CASSPDGMRGVYNSPLHF.

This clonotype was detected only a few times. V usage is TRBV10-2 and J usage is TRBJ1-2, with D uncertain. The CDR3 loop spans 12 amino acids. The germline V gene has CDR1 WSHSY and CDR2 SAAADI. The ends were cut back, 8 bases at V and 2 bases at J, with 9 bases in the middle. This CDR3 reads CASLTQNYGYTF. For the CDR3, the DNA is TGCGCCAGCCTTACGCAGAACTATGGCTACACCTTC.